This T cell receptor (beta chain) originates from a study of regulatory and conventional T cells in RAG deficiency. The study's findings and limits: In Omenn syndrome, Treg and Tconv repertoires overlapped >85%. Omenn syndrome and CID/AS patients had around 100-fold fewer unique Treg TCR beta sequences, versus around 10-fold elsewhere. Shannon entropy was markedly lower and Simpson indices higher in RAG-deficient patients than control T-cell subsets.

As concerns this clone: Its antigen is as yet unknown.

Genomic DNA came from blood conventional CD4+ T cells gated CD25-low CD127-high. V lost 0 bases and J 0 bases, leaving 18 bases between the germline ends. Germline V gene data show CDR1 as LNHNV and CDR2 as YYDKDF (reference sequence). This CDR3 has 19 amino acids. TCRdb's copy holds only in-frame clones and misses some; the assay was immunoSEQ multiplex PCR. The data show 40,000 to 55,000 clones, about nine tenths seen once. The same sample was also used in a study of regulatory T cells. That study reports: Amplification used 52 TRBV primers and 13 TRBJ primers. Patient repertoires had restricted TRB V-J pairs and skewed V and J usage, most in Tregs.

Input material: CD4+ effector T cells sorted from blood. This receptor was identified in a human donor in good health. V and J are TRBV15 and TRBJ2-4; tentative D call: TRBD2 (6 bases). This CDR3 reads CATSRDLLGGTLAKNIQYF. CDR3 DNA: TGTGCCACCAGCAGAGATCTCTTGGGAGGTACCTTAGCCAAAAACATTCAGTACTTC.